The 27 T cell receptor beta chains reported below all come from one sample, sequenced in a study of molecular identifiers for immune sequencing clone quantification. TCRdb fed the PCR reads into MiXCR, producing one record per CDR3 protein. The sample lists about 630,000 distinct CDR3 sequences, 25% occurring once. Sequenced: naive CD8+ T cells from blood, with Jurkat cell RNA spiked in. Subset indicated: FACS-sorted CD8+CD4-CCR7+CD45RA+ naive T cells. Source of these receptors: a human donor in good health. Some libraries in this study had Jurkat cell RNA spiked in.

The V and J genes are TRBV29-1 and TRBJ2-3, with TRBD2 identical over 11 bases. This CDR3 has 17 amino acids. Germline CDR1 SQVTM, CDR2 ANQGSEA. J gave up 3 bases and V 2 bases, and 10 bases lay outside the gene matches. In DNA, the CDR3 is TGCAGCGTTGAATCTAGCGGGAGGACACCACGGACAGATACGCAGTATTTT. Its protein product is CSVESSGRTPRTDTQYF.

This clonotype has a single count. CDR3 sequence (DNA): TGTGCCAGCAGCTTAGATCTCGGACTGGTGGTAGAAGAAGAGACCCAGTACTTC. It yields the protein CASSLDLGLVVEEETQYF. The chain has TRBV11-2 and TRBJ2-5; D might be TRBD2 (5 bases). CDR1 and CDR2 (germline): SGHAT, FQNNGV. The ends were cut back, 0 bases at V and 3 bases at J, with 20 bases in the middle. CDR3 length equals 18 residues.

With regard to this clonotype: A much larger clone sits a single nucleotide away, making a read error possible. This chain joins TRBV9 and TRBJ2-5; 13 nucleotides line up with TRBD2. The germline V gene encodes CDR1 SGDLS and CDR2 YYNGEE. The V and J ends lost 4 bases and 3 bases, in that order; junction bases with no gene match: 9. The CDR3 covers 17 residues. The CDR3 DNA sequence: TGTGCCAGCAGCCCGGGACTAGCGGGGACAACCGAAGAGACCCAGTACTTC. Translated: CASSPGLAGTTEETQYF.

In DNA, the CDR3 is TGTGCCAGCAGTTCAGAACAGGGGACGGCCTATAATTCACCCCTCCACTTT. This codes for CASSSEQGTAYNSPLHF. The chain combines TRBV12-3 or TRBV12-4 with TRBJ1-6, with 7 bases matching TRBD1. This CDR3 spans 17 amino acids. The ends lost 4 bases at V and 2 bases at J; junction bases unmatched: 8.

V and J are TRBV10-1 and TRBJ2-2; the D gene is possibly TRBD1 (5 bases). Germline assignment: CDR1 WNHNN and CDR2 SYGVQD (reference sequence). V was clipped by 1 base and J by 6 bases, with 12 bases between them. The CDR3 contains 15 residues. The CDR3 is CASSEFARAPGELFF. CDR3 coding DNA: TGCGCCAGCAGTGAGTTTGCCAGGGCCCCCGGGGAGCTGTTTTTT.

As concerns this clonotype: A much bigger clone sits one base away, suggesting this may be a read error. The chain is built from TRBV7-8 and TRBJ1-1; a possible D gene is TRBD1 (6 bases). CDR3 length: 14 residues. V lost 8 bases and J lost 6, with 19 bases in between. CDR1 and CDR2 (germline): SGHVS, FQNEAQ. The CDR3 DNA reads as TGTGCCAGCGGCCACATGAGGGGGAAGCCTGAAGCTTTCTTT. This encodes CASGHMRGKPEAFF.

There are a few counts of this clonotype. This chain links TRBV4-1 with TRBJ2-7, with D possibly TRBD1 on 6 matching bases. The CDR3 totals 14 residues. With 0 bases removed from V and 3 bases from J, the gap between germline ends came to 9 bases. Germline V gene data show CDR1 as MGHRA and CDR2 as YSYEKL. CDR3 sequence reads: CASSQETGYYEQYF. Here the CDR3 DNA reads TGCGCCAGCAGCCAAGAAACAGGGTACTACGAGCAGTACTTC.

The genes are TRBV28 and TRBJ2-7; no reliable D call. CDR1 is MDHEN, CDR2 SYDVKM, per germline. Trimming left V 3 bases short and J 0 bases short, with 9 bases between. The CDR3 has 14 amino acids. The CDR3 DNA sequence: TGTGCCAGCAGTTTGTGGGAAAGCTCCTACGAGCAGTACTTC. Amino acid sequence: CASSLWESSYEQYF.

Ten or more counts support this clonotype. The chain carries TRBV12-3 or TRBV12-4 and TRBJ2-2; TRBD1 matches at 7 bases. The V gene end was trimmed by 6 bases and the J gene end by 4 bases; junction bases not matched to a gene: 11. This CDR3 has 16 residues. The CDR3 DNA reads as TGTGCCAGCAGGGAGACAGGGTTAGGTGGCACCGGGGAGCTGTTTTTT. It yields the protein CASRETGLGGTGELFF.

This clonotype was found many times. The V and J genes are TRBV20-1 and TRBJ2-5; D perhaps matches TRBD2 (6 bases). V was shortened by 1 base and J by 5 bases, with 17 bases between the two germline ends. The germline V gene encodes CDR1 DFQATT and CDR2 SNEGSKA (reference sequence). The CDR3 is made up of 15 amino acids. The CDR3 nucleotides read TGCAGTGCTAGAGGGAGGGGCACTATTTCGGAGACCCAGTACTTC. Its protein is CSARGRGTISETQYF.

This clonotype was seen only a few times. The CDR3 DNA reads as TGTGCCAGCAGTTACTCTTCGGAGAGCAATCAGCCCCAGCATTTT. It yields the protein CASSYSSESNQPQHF. This chain links TRBV6-2 or TRBV6-3 with TRBJ1-5; no clear D gene. Germline loops: CDR1 MNHEY, CDR2 SVGEGT. The CDR3 spans 15 residues. V was pared by 0 bases and J by 1 base, with 7 bases between.

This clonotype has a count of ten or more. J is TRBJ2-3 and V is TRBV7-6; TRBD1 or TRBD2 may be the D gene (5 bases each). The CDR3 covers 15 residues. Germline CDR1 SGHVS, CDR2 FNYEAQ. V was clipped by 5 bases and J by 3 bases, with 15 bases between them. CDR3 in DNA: TGTGCCAGCAGCCTCGGTTGGGGCGGGACAGATACGCAGTATTTT. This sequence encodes CASSLGWGGTDTQYF.

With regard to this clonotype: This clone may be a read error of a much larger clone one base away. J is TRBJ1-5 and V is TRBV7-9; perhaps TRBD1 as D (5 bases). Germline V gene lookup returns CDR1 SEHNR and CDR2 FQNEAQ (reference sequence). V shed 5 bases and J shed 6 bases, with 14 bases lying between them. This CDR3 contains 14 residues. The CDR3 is CASSRDGRSQPQHF. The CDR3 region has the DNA TGTGCCAGCAGCCGGGACGGCCGGAGTCAGCCCCAGCATTTT.

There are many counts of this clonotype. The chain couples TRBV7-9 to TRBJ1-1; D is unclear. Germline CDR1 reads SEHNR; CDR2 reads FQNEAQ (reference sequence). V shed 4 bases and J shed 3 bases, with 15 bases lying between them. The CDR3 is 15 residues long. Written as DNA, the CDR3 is TGTGCCAGCAGCTCCCGTTCAACGGAGGACACTGAAGCTTTCTTT. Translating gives CASSSRSTEDTEAFF.

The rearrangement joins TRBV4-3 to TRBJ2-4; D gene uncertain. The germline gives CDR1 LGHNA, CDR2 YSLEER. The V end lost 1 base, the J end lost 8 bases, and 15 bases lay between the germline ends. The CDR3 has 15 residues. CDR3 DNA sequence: TGCGCCAGCAGCCAAGCCATGGGTAGGGAACACATTCAGTACTTC. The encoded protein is CASSQAMGREHIQYF.

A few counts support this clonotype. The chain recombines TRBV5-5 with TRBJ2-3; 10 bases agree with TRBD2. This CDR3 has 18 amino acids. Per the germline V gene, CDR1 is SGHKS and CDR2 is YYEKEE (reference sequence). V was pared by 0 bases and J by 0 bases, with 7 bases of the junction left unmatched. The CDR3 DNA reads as TGTGCCAGCAGCTTGGCCGCTAGCGGGAGTATGAGCACAGATACGCAGTATTTT. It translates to CASSLAASGSMSTDTQYF. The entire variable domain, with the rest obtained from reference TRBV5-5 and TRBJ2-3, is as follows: DAGVTQSPTHLIKTRGQQVTLRCSPISGHKSVSWYQQVLGQGPQFIFQYYEKEERGRGNFPDRFSARQFPNYSSELNVNALLLGDSALYLCASSLAASGSMSTDTQYFGPGTRLTVL.

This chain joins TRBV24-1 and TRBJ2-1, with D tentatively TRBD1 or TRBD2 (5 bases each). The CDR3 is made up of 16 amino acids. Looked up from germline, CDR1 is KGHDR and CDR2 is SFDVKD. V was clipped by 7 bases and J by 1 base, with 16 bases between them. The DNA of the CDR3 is TGTGCCACCAGACACTCAGGAGAGGGGTCCTACAATGAGCAGTTCTTC. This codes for CATRHSGEGSYNEQFF.

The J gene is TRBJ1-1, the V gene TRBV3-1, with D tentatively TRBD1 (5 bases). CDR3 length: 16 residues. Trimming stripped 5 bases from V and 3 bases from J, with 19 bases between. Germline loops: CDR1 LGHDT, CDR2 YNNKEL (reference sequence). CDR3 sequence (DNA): TGTGCCAGCAGCTCGATCACTAGGGGCCCCGACACTGAAGCTTTCTTT. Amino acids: CASSSITRGPDTEAFF.

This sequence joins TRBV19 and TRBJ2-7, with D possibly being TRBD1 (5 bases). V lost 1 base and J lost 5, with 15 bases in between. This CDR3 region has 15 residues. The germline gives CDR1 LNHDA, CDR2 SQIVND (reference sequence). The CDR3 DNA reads TGTGCCAGTAGTATAGGAACAGGCCGTTCCCACGAGCAGTACTTC. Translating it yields CASSIGTGRSHEQYF. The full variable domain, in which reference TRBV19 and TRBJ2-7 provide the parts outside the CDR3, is DGGITQSPKYLFRKEGQNVTLSCEQNLNHDAMYWYRQDPGQGLRLIYYSQIVNDFQKGDIAEGYSVSREKKESFPLTVTSAQKNPTAFYLCASSIGTGRSHEQYFGPGTRLTVT.

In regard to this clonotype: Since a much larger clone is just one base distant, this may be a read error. The CDR3: CSARSTGDYTDMQYF. The CDR3 DNA reads as TGCAGTGCTAGATCCACCGGGGACTACACAGATATGCAGTATTTT. The gene calls are TRBV20-1 and TRBJ2-3; 7 nucleotides agree with TRBD2. This CDR3 has 15 residues. The germline V gene has CDR1 DFQATT and CDR2 SNEGSKA (reference sequence).

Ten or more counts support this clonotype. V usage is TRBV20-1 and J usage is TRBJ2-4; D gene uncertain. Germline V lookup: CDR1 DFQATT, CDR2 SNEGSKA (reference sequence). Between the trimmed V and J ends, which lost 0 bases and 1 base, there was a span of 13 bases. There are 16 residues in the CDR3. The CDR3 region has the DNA TGCAGTGCTAGAGATAAGGCAGTTTGGGCCAAAAACATTCAGTACTTC. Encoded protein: CSARDKAVWAKNIQYF.

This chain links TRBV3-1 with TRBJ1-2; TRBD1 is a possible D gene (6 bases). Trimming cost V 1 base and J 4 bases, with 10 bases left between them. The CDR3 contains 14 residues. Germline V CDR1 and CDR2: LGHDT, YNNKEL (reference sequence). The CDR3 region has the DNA TGTGCCAGCAGCCAAGTCGGACAGCTCTATGGCTACACCTTC. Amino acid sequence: CASSQVGQLYGYTF.

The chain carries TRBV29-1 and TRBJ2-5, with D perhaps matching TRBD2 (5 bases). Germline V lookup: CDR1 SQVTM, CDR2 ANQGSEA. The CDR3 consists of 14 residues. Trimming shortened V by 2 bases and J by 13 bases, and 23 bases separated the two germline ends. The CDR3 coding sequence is TGCAGCGTTGAATCTCGGGGATCTTGGGAGCCCCCGTACTTC. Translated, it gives CSVESRGSWEPPYF.

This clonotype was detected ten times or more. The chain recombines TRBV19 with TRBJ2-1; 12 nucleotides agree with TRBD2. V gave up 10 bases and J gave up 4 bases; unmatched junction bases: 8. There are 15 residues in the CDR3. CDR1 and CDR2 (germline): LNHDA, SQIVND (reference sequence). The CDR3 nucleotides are TGTGCCACGACTCTAGCGGGAGGGCCGTACAATGAGCAGTTCTTC. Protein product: CATTLAGGPYNEQFF.

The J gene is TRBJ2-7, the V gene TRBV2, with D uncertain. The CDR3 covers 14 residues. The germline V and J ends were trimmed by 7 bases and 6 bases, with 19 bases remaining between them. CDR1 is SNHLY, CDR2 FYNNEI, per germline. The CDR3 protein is CASNLDTGSAEQYF. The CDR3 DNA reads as TGTGCCAGCAACCTCGACACGGGTTCCGCCGAGCAGTACTTC.

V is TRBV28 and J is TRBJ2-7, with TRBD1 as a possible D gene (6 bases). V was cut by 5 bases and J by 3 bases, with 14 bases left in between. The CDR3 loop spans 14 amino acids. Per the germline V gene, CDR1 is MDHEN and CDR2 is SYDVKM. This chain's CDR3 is CASSPTHRVYEQYF. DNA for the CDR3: TGTGCCAGCAGTCCAACCCACAGGGTCTACGAGCAGTACTTC. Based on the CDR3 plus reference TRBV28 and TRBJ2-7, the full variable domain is DVKVTQSSRYLVKRTGEKVFLECVQDMDHENMFWYRQDPGLGLRLIYFSYDVKMKEKGDIPEGYSVSREKKERFSLILESASTNQTSMYLCASSPTHRVYEQYFGPGTRLTVT.

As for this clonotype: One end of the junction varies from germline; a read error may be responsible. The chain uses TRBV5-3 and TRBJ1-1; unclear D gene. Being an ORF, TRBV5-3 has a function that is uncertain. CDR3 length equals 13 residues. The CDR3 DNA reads TGTGCCAGCAGCTTGGAAGCAGAGACTGAAGCTTTCTTT. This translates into CASSLEAETEAFF.